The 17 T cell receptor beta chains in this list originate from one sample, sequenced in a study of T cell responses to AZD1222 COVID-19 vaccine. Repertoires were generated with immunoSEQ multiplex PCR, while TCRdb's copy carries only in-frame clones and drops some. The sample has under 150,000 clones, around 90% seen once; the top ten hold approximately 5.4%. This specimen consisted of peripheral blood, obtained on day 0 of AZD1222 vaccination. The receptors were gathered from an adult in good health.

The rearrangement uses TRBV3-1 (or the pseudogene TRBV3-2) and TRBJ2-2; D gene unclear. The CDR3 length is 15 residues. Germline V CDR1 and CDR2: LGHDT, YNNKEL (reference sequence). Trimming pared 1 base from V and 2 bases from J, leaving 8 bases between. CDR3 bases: TGTGCCAGCAGCCAAGTTACAGTTAACACCGGGGAGCTGTTTTTT. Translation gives CASSQVTVNTGELFF.

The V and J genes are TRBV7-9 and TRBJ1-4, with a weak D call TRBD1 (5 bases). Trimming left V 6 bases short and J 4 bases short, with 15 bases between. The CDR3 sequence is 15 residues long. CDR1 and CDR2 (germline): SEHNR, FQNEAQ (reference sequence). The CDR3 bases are TGTGCCAGCAGGGAAACCGGGACGGTTAATGAAAAACTGTTTTTT. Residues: CASRETGTVNEKLFF.

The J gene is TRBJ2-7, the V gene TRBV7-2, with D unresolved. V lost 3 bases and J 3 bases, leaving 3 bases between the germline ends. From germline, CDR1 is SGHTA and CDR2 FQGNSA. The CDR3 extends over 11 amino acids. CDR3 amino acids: CASSFYYEQYF. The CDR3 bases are TGTGCCAGCAGCTTCTACTACGAGCAGTACTTC.

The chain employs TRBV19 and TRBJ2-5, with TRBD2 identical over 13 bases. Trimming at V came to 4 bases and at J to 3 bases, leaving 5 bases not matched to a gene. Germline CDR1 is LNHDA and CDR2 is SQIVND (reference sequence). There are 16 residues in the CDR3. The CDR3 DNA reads TGTGCCAGTAGTAGGACTAGCGGGGGCCCGGAAGAGACCCAGTACTTC. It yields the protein CASSRTSGGPEETQYF.

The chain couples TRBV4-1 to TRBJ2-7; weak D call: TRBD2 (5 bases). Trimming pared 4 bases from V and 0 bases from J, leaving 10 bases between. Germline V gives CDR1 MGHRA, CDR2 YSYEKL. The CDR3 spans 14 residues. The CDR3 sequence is CASSLRRDSYEQYF. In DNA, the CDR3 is TGCGCCAGCAGCCTTCGACGGGACTCCTACGAGCAGTACTTC.

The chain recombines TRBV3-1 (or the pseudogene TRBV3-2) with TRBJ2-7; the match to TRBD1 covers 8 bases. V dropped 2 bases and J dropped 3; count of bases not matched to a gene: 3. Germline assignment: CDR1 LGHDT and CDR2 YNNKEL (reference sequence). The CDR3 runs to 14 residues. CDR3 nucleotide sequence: TGTGCCAGCAGCCAACGGACAGGGTACTACGAGCAGTACTTC. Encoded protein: CASSQRTGYYEQYF.

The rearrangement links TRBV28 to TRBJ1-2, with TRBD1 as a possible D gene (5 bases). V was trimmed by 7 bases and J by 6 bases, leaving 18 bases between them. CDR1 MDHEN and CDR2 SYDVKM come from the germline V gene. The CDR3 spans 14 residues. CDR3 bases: TGTGCCAGCACCTGGCAGGGAAGCAGTGATGGCTACACCTTC. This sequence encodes CASTWQGSSDGYTF.

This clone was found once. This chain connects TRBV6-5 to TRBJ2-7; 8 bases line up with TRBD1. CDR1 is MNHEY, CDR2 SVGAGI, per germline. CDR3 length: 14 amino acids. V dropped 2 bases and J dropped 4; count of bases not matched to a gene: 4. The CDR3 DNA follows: TGTGCCAGCAGTTACAGCAGGGGGCTTTACGAGCAGTACTTC. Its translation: CASSYSRGLYEQYF.

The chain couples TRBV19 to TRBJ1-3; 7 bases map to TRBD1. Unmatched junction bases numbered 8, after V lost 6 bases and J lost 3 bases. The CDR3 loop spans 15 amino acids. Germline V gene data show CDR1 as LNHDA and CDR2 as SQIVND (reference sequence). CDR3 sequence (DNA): TGTGCCAGTAGCACCAGACAGGGAGATGGAAACACCATATATTTT. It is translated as CASSTRQGDGNTIYF.

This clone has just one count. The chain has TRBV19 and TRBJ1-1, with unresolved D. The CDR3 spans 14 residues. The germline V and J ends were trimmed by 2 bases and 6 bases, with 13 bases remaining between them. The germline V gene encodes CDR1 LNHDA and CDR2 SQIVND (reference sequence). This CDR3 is CASSISVLAPEAFF. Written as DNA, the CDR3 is TGTGCCAGTAGTATATCCGTGTTGGCGCCTGAAGCTTTCTTT.

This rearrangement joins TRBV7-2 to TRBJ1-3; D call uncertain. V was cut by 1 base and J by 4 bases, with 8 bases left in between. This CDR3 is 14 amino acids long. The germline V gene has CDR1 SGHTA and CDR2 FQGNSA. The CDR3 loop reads CASSLGPLGNTIYF. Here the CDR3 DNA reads TGTGCCAGCAGCTTAGGACCATTGGGAAACACCATATATTTT. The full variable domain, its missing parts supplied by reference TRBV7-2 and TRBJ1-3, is GAGVSQSPSNKVTEKGKDVELRCDPISGHTALYWYRQSLGQGLEFLIYFQGNSAPDKSGLPSDRFSAERTGGSVSTLTIQRTQQEDSAVYLCASSLGPLGNTIYFGEGSWLTVV.

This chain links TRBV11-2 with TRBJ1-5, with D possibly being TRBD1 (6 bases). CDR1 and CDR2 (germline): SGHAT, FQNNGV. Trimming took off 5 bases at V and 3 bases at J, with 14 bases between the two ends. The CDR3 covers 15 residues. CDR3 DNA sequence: TGTGCCAGCAGCCTTAGCACAGGGTCCAATCAGCCCCAGCATTTT. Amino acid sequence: CASSLSTGSNQPQHF.

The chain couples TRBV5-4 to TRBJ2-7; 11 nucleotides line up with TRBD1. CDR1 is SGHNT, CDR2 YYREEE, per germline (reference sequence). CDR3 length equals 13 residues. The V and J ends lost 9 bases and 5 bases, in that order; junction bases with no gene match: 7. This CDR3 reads CAIGQGAYDEQYF. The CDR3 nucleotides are TGTGCCATAGGACAGGGGGCGTACGACGAGCAGTACTTC.

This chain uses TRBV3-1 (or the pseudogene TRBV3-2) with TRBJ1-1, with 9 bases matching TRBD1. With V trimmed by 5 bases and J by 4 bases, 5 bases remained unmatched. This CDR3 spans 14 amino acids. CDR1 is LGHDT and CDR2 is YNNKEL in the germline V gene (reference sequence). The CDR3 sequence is CASSARDRATEAFF. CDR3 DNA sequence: TGTGCCAGCAGCGCTAGGGACAGGGCCACTGAAGCTTTCTTT.

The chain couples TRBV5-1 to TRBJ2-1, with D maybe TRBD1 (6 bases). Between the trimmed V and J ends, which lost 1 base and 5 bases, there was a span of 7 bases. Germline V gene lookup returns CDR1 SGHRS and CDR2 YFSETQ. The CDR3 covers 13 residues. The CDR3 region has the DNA TGCGCCAGCAGCTTGAACAGGGACAATGAGCAGTTCTTC. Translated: CASSLNRDNEQFF. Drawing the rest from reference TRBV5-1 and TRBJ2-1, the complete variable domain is KAGVTQTPRYLIKTRGQQVTLSCSPISGHRSVSWYQQTPGQGLQFLFEYFSETQRNKGNFPGRFSGRQFSNSRSEMNVSTLELGDSALYLCASSLNRDNEQFFGPGTRLTVL.

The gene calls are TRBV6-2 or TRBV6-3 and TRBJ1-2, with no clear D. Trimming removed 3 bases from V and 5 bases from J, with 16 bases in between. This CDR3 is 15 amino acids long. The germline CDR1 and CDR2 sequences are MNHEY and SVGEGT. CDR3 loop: CASSYSTTEGYGYTF. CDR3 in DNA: TGTGCCAGCAGTTATTCTACGACGGAAGGATATGGCTACACCTTC.

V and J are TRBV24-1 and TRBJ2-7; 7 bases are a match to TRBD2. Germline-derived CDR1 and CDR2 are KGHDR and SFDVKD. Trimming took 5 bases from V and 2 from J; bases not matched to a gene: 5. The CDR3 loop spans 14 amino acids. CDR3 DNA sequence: TGTGCCACCAGTGCTGGCCGGGGGGCCTACGAGCAGTACTTC. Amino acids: CATSAGRGAYEQYF.